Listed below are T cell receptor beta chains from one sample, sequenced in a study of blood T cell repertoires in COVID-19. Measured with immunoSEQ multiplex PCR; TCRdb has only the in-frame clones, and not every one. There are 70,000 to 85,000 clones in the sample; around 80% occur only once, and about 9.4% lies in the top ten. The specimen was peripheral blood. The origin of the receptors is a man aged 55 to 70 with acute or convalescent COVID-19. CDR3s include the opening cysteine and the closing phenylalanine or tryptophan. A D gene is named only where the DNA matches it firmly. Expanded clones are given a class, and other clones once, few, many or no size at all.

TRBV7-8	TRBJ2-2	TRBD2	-	CASSPRGGYDTGELFF	TGTGCCAGCAGCCCCCGGGGGGGTTACGACACCGGGGAGCTGTTTTTT
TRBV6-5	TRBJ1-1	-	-	CASSLRESGTEAFF	TGTGCCAGCAGTCTCAGGGAAAGTGGCACTGAAGCTTTCTTT
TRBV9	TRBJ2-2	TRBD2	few	CASSVGGTSGSPGELFF	TGTGCCAGCAGCGTAGGTGGGACTAGCGGGAGTCCCGGGGAGCTGTTTTTT
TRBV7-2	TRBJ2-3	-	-	CASSGSGPWADITDTQYF	TGTGCCAGCAGCGGTAGCGGTCCCTGGGCGGATATCACAGATACGCAGTATTTT
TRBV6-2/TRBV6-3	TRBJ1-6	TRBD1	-	CASSLLGADRGNSPLHF	TGTGCCAGCAGCCTCCTTGGTGCGGACAGGGGAAATTCACCCCTCCACTTT
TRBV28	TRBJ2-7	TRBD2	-	CASTGLAGDPYEQYF	TGTGCCAGCACCGGACTAGCGGGAGACCCCTACGAGCAGTACTTC
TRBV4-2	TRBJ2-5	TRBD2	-	CASSQGASGGQETQYF	TGTGCCAGCAGCCAAGGGGCTAGCGGGGGTCAAGAGACCCAGTACTTC
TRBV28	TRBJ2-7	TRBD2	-	CASRGHGTSGYEQYF	TGTGCCAGCAGGGGCCACGGGACTAGCGGGTACGAGCAGTACTTC
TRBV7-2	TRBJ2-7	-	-	CASSPPGTYYEQYF	TGTGCCAGCAGCCCGCCTGGGACTTACTACGAGCAGTACTTC
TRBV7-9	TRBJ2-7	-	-	CASSLKSQASYEQYF	TGTGCCAGCAGCTTAAAGTCCCAGGCCTCCTACGAGCAGTACTTC
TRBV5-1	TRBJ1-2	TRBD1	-	CASAAGTGNYGYTF	TGCGCCAGCGCCGCCGGGACAGGCAACTATGGCTACACCTTC
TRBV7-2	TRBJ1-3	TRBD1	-	CASSLEGQGAGGNTIYF	TGTGCCAGCAGCTTAGAGGGACAGGGGGCGGGCGGAAACACCATATATTTT
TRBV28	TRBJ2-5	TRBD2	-	CASRPGGAQETQYF	TGTGCCAGCAGACCGGGGGGGGCCCAAGAGACCCAGTACTTC
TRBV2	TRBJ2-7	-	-	CASTREQYNEQYF	TGTGCCAGCACCCGGGAACAGTATAACGAGCAGTACTTC
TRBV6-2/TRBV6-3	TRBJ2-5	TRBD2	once	CASSRASGGQETQYF	TGTGCCAGCAGTCGGGCTAGCGGGGGCCAAGAGACCCAGTACTTC
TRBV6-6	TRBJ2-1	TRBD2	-	CASSYTSGSLFF	TGTGCCAGCAGTTACACTAGCGGGAGTCTGTTCTTC
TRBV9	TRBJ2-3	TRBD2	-	CASSVLAGSTDTQYF	TGTGCCAGCAGCGTACTAGCGGGGTCCACAGATACGCAGTATTTT
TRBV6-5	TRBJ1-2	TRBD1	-	CASTNTGTGGFGYTF	TGTGCCAGCACTAACACCGGGACAGGGGGCTTCGGCTACACCTTC
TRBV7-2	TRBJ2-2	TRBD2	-	CASSLDWTSGGRLDRELFF	TGTGCCAGCAGCTTAGATTGGACTAGCGGGGGCCGTTTGGACCGGGAGCTGTTTTTT
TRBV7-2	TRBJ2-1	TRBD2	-	CASSLKRESHNEQFF	TGTGCCAGCAGCTTAAAGCGGGAGTCCCACAATGAGCAGTTCTTC
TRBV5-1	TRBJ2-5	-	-	CASSLLGGMEETQYF	TGCGCCAGCAGCTTGCTCGGCGGGATGGAAGAGACCCAGTACTTC
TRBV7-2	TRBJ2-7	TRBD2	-	CASSPIWTSDSYEQYF	TGTGCCAGCAGCCCAATCTGGACTAGCGACTCCTACGAGCAGTACTTC
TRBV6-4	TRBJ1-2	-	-	CASSDPEGGLTNYGYTF	TGTGCCAGCAGTGACCCGGAGGGAGGGCTAACTAACTATGGCTACACCTTC
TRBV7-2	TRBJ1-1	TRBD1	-	CASSLGTGGKAFF	TGTGCCAGCAGCTTGGGGACAGGGGGAAAAGCTTTCTTT
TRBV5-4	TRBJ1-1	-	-	CASSLGSVNTEAFF	TGTGCCAGCAGCTTGGGATCAGTAAACACTGAAGCTTTCTTT
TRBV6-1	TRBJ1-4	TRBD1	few	CASSELQGATNEKLFF	TGTGCCAGCAGCGAACTACAGGGGGCAACTAATGAAAAACTGTTTTTT
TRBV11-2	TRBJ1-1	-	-	CASSPERYAEAFF	TGTGCCAGCAGCCCCGAACGGTACGCTGAAGCTTTCTTT
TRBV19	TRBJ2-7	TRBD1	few	CASRPTGGEFEQYF	TGTGCCAGTAGACCGACAGGGGGCGAATTCGAGCAGTACTTC
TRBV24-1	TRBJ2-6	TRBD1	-	CATSMSTGGVNAGANVLTF	TGTGCCACCAGCATGTCAACAGGGGGCGTTAATGCTGGGGCCAACGTCCTGACTTTC
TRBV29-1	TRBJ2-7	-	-	CSVRGGGPEQYF	TGCAGCGTGAGGGGTGGAGGGCCCGAGCAGTACTTC
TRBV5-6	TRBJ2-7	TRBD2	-	CASRGLPPNYEQYF	TGTGCCAGCAGGGGACTACCTCCTAACTACGAGCAGTACTTC
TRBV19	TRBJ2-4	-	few	CASAQQGGAKNIQYF	TGTGCCAGTGCACAACAGGGTGGGGCCAAAAACATTCAGTACTTC
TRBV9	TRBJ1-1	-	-	CASSPKGGEVTEAFF	TGTGCCAGCAGCCCCAAGGGCGGGGAGGTCACTGAAGCTTTCTTT
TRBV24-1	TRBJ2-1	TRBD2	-	CATSGGVANEQFF	TGTGCCACTAGCGGGGGGGTCGCGAATGAGCAGTTCTTC
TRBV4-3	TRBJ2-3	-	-	CASSQERVSTDTQYF	TGCGCCAGCAGCCAAGAGCGGGTTAGCACAGATACGCAGTATTTT
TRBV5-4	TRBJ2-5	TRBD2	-	CASRKGLAGGRGQETQYF	TGTGCCAGCAGGAAGGGACTAGCGGGAGGGAGGGGCCAAGAGACCCAGTACTTC
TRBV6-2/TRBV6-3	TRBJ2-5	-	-	CASSATWYAQYF	TGTGCCAGCAGTGCCACATGGTACGCCCAGTACTTC
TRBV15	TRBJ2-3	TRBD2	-	CATSRRLAGVDTQYF	TGTGCCACCAGCAGACGACTAGCGGGAGTGGATACGCAGTATTTT
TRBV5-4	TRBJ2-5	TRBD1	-	CASSGTTGGAGETQYF	TGTGCCAGCAGCGGAACGACAGGGGGCGCAGGAGAGACCCAGTACTTC
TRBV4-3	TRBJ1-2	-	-	CASSQGLVPGSGYTF	TGCGCCAGCAGCCAAGGGTTAGTTCCGGGGTCCGGCTACACCTTC
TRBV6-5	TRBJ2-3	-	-	CASRGLAASTDTQYF	TGTGCCAGCAGGGGCCTAGCAGCTAGCACAGATACGCAGTATTTT
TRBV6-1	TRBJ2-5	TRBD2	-	CASSEIPGTSTSQYF	TGTGCCAGCAGTGAAATTCCCGGGACTAGCACAAGCCAGTACTTC
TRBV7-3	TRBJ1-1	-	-	CASSSDRNTEAFF	TGTGCCAGCAGTTCGGACAGAAACACTGAAGCTTTCTTT
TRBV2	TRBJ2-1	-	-	CASQSGDEQFF	TGTGCCAGCCAGTCGGGGGATGAGCAGTTCTTC
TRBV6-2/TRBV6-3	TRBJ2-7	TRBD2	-	CASSYRGGPYEQYF	TGTGCCAGCAGTTACAGGGGAGGGCCTTACGAGCAGTACTTC
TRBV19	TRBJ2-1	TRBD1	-	CASSPDRGREQFF	TGTGCCAGTAGTCCGGACAGGGGACGTGAGCAGTTCTTC
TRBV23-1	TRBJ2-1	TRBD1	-	CASSPDRVGYNEQFF	TGCGCCAGCAGTCCGGACAGGGTCGGCTACAATGAGCAGTTCTTC
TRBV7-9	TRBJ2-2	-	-	CASSRGSLNTGELFF	TGTGCCAGCAGCCGGGGTTCATTGAACACCGGGGAGCTGTTTTTT
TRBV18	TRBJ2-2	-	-	CASSPRDSATGELFF	TGTGCCAGCTCGCCACGGGACTCCGCGACCGGGGAGCTGTTTTTT
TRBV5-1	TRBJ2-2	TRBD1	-	CASSLVVPGQGRFFGTGELFF	TGCGCCAGCAGCTTGGTTGTACCGGGACAGGGACGGTTTTTCGGGACCGGGGAGCTGTTTTTT
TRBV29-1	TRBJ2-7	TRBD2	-	CSVEVTASGRYEQYF	TGCAGCGTTGAAGTTACGGCTAGCGGGAGATACGAGCAGTACTTC
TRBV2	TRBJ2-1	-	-	CASSDQTRGANEQFF	TGTGCCAGCAGTGATCAGACTAGAGGTGCCAATGAGCAGTTCTTC
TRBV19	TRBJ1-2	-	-	CASTGGRDYGYTF	TGTGCCAGTACCGGAGGGCGAGACTATGGCTACACCTTC
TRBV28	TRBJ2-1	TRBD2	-	CASRPWVAGGYNEQFF	TGTGCCAGCAGACCATGGGTAGCGGGAGGTTACAATGAGCAGTTCTTC
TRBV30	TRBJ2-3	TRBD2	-	CAWTLAGASSTDTQYF	TGTGCCTGGACCCTAGCGGGGGCTTCTAGCACAGATACGCAGTATTTT
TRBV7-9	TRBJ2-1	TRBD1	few	CASSSTGSSNEQFF	TGTGCCAGCAGCTCGACAGGGAGTAGCAATGAGCAGTTCTTC
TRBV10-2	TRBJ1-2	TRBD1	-	CASSEYLRDSNYGYTF	TGCGCCAGCAGTGAGTATCTAAGGGACAGCAACTATGGCTACACCTTC
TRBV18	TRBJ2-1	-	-	CASSPSVVHNEQFF	TGTGCCAGCTCACCTTCAGTGGTACACAATGAGCAGTTCTTC
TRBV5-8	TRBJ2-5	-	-	CASSEGGQETQYF	TGTGCCAGCAGCGAGGGGGGGCAAGAGACCCAGTACTTC
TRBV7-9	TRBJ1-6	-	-	CASSVIGGSSPLHF	TGTGCCAGCAGCGTAATCGGGGGGTCTTCACCCCTCCACTTT